This T cell receptor beta chain was sequenced in a study of T-cell reconstitution after alpha-beta-depleted transplantation in children. The CDR3 spans 14 residues. Deletions cut 4 bases from V and 0 bases from J, with 9 bases between. Library preparation (for TCRbeta) was performed with unique molecular identifiers. TCRdb ran MiXCR on the PCR reads and lists one entry per CDR3 protein. The sample lists a few hundred thousand distinct CDR3 sequences; around 9.7% were seen once. Sequenced material: PBMCs from the stem cell graft donor, taken from the stem cell graft. The clonotype comes from a human donor who donated a stem cell graft to a child with SCID. The J gene is TRBJ1-1, the V gene TRBV12-3 or TRBV12-4, with a possible D match to TRBD1 (5 bases). CDR3 in amino acids: CASSWVGLNTEAFF. In nucleotides, the CDR3 is TGTGCCAGCAGTTGGGTGGGACTGAACACTGAAGCTTTCTTT.